The 22 T cell receptor beta chains in this list originate from one sample, sequenced in a study of PD-L1 blockade in urothelial cancer. Time point specified: peripheral blood 6 weeks after treatment start. The data were produced by immunoSEQ multiplex PCR, yet TCRdb's version contains in-frame clones alone and is incomplete. The data show about 130,000 clones, more than 70% seen once. Sequences were derived from PBMCs, sampled around atezolizumab (anti-PD-L1) treatment. All receptors derive from a man between 45 and 60 years old with urothelial cancer.

V is TRBV6-1 and J is TRBJ1-2; D perhaps matches TRBD1 (5 bases). Germline V lookup: CDR1 MNHNS, CDR2 SASEGT. The CDR3 length is 15 residues. Trimming pared 5 bases from V and 5 bases from J, leaving 18 bases between. CDR3 DNA: TGTGCCAGCAGTAATTACGGGCAGGGCTTTTATGGCTACACCTTC. Translating gives CASSNYGQGFYGYTF.

This chain links TRBV7-2 with TRBJ2-1; 10 nucleotides match TRBD2. The ends lost 4 bases at V and 6 bases at J; junction bases unmatched: 3. Per germline, CDR1 SGHTA and CDR2 FQGNSA. CDR3 length: 14 amino acids. CDR3 sequence reads: CASSSRTSGNEQFF. The CDR3 nucleotides are TGTGCCAGCAGCTCCAGGACTAGCGGCAATGAGCAGTTCTTC.

The chain is built from TRBV28 and TRBJ2-2; TRBD2 aligns across 14 bases. CDR3 length equals 19 residues. The V and J ends lost 4 bases and 4 bases, in that order; junction bases with no gene match: 11. In germline, CDR1 is MDHEN, CDR2 SYDVKM. The CDR3, as DNA: TGTGCCAGCAGTTCCCGGGGACTAGCGGGAGCTATGGCCACCGGGGAGCTGTTTTTT. This encodes CASSSRGLAGAMATGELFF.

This sequence joins TRBV18 and TRBJ2-7; D is perhaps TRBD1 (5 bases). This CDR3 spans 15 amino acids. V was pared by 6 bases and J by 6 bases, with 21 bases between. Germline CDR1 KGHSH, CDR2 LQKENI. The CDR3 DNA follows: TGTGCCAGCTCCTCATTGCAGGCCTATCAGGGCGAGCAGTACTTC. Residues: CASSSLQAYQGEQYF.

The chain recombines TRBV11-1 with TRBJ2-6, with TRBD2 as a possible D gene (7 bases). V was pared by 7 bases and J by 0 bases, with 16 bases between. Germline CDR1 SGHAT, CDR2 FQDESV (reference sequence). This CDR3 contains 17 residues. The CDR3 coding sequence is TGTGCCAGCACCTTCGGGGGGCGCAGCTCTGGGGCCAACGTCCTGACTTTC. Its translation: CASTFGGRSSGANVLTF.

A single count supports this clone. This chain connects TRBV28 to TRBJ2-7; 10 positions agree with TRBD2. This CDR3 has 15 amino acids. Trimming removed 5 bases from V and 3 bases from J; junction bases left unmatched: 7. Germline values: CDR1 MDHEN, CDR2 SYDVKM. The CDR3 is CASSPGLAAIYEQYF. The CDR3 bases are TGTGCCAGCAGTCCTGGACTAGCGGCAATCTACGAGCAGTACTTC.

The rearrangement joins TRBV5-1 to TRBJ1-2; TRBD1 matches 9 bases. With V trimmed by 4 bases and J by 3 bases, 4 bases remained unmatched. The CDR3 totals 14 residues. Germline loops: CDR1 SGHRS, CDR2 YFSETQ. CDR3 coding DNA: TGCGCCAGCAGCCCCCGGGACAGGGACTATGGCTACACCTTC. It translates to CASSPRDRDYGYTF.

The chain has TRBV30 and TRBJ1-5, with 7 bases matching TRBD1. The junction had 11 bases not matched to a gene; V was cut back by 1 base and J by 5 bases. Germline V gives CDR1 GTSNPN, CDR2 SVGIG (reference sequence). CDR3 length: 16 residues. The CDR3 DNA sequence: TGTGCCTGGAGTGATAACATAGGAGGGGGCTATCAGCCCCAGCATTTT. Its protein product is CAWSDNIGGGYQPQHF.

V and J are TRBV6-5 and TRBJ1-2; 7 bases align to TRBD1. This CDR3 contains 12 residues. With 6 bases clipped from V and 4 bases from J, the junction kept 2 bases outside the gene matches. Germline V CDR1 and CDR2: MNHEY, SVGAGI. The CDR3 nucleotides are TGTGCCAGCAGCCGACAGGGCTATGGCTACACCTTC. This gives the protein CASSRQGYGYTF.

The chain joins TRBV2 to TRBJ2-5, with a weak D call TRBD1 (6 bases). CDR1 and CDR2 (germline): SNHLY, FYNNEI. V lost 5 bases and J lost 5, with 18 bases in between. There are 15 residues in the CDR3. CDR3 sequence reads: CASSPSAGVTETQYF. CDR3 DNA: TGTGCCAGCAGTCCCTCCGCAGGGGTTACGGAGACCCAGTACTTC.

CDR3 DNA: TGTGCCAGCAGCTGGACAGCGAACACTGAAGCTTTCTTT. It yields the protein CASSWTANTEAFF. The chain carries TRBV5-5 and TRBJ1-1; TRBD1 might be the D (6 bases). CDR1 is SGHKS and CDR2 is YYEKEE in the germline V gene (reference sequence). CDR3 length: 13 amino acids. V lost 3 bases and J lost 1, with 7 bases in between.

This chain links TRBV6-1 with TRBJ1-1; 8 positions match TRBD1. The V gene end was trimmed by 6 bases and the J gene end by 7 bases; junction bases not matched to a gene: 7. Germline V gives CDR1 MNHNS, CDR2 SASEGT. There are 13 residues in the CDR3. CDR3 amino acids: CASRRQGTLEAFF. CDR3 nucleotide sequence: TGTGCCAGCAGGCGACAGGGGACCCTTGAAGCTTTCTTT.

The J gene is TRBJ2-1, the V gene TRBV9; D is possibly TRBD2 (7 bases). CDR3 size: 16 residues. Germline V gene lookup returns CDR1 SGDLS and CDR2 YYNGEE. V dropped 2 bases and J dropped 4 bases, with 16 bases sitting between them. The CDR3 nucleotides are TGTGCCAGCAGCGTTGGGGGGGCCTTCCTTTACAATGAGCAGTTCTTC. This gives the protein CASSVGGAFLYNEQFF.

J is TRBJ2-7 and V is TRBV6-6; 10 bases are shared with TRBD2. J lost 6 bases, V lost 11 bases, and 10 bases had no gene match. The CDR3 covers 13 residues. From germline, CDR1 is MNHNY and CDR2 SVGAGI (reference sequence). Here the CDR3 reads CASLAGGPGEQYF. The DNA of the CDR3 is TGTGCCTCGTTAGCGGGAGGTCCCGGCGAGCAGTACTTC.

The chain links TRBV19 to TRBJ1-3; 7 bases are shared with TRBD1. The germline V gene has CDR1 LNHDA and CDR2 SQIVND (reference sequence). Losses at the gene ends were 6 bases for V and 0 bases for J; bases not matched to a gene: 17. CDR3 length: 19 amino acids. This chain's CDR3 is CASRPRQGVGSDSGNTIYF. The CDR3 DNA sequence: TGTGCCAGTAGGCCCCGACAGGGTGTAGGATCGGACTCTGGAAACACCATATATTTT.

The V and J genes are TRBV5-4 and TRBJ2-5; 9 bases are shared with TRBD2. The V segment lost 4 bases and the J segment 3 bases; nucleotides outside the gene matches: 10. This CDR3 contains 16 residues. Germline CDR1 and CDR2: SGHNT and YYREEE (reference sequence). CDR3 loop: CASSPTGTSRKETQYF. The CDR3 DNA is TGTGCCAGCAGCCCCACCGGGACTAGCAGGAAAGAGACCCAGTACTTC.

The chain recombines TRBV2 with TRBJ2-7, with D perhaps TRBD1 (6 bases). V lost 4 bases and J 3 bases, leaving 10 bases between the germline ends. Germline loops: CDR1 SNHLY, CDR2 FYNNEI. The CDR3 consists of 13 residues. The CDR3 region has the DNA TGTGCCAGCAGTGCCGGGACATACTACGAGCAGTACTTC. Protein product: CASSAGTYYEQYF. The entire variable domain, with the rest obtained from reference TRBV2 and TRBJ2-7, is as follows: EPEVTQTPSHQVTQMGQEVILRCVPISNHLYFYWYRQILGQKVEFLVSFYNNEISEKSEIFDDQFSVERPDGSNFTLKIRSTKLEDSAMYFCASSAGTYYEQYFGPGTRLTVT.

V and J are TRBV18 and TRBJ1-6, with D hard to call. Germline V gene sequence: CDR1 KGHSH, CDR2 LQKENI. The germline V and J ends were trimmed by 5 bases and 7 bases, with 12 bases remaining between them. This CDR3 region has 14 residues. CDR3 loop: CASSSGLENSPLHF. The DNA for the CDR3 is TGTGCCAGCTCATCAGGACTGGAAAATTCACCCCTCCACTTT.

The chain combines TRBV7-2 with TRBJ1-1; D gene ambiguous. The CDR3 runs 13 residues. The germline V gene has CDR1 SGHTA and CDR2 FQGNSA. With 5 bases removed from V and 4 bases from J, the gap between germline ends came to 11 bases. CDR3 residues: CASSITRSTEAFF. CDR3 coding DNA: TGTGCCAGCAGCATAACTCGTAGCACTGAAGCTTTCTTT.

V and J are TRBV19 and TRBJ1-3; weak D call: TRBD1 (5 bases). CDR1 is LNHDA, CDR2 SQIVND, per germline (reference sequence). This CDR3 is 13 amino acids long. The V and J ends lost 10 bases and 9 bases respectively, with 19 bases between them. CDR3 in amino acids: CANTRVTGITIYF. CDR3 nucleotides: TGTGCCAACACCAGGGTTACCGGCATCACCATATATTTT.

The chain employs TRBV7-3 and TRBJ2-3; 12 bases are shared with TRBD2. Germline V CDR1 and CDR2: SGHTA, FQGTGA. The CDR3 is made up of 18 amino acids. Trimming removed 0 bases from V and 1 base from J; junction bases left unmatched: 5. The CDR3 is CASSLTSWTSGGTDTQYF. DNA of the CDR3: TGTGCCAGCAGCTTAACGAGTTGGACTAGCGGGGGCACAGATACGCAGTATTTT.

The genes are TRBV18 and TRBJ1-4; the match to TRBD1 covers 8 bases. The germline V gene has CDR1 KGHSH and CDR2 LQKENI. There are 14 residues in the CDR3. V trimming: 3 bases; J trimming: 8 bases; junction bases outside the gene matches: 5. In DNA, the CDR3 is TGTGCCAGCTCACCGCAGGGGGCTGGAGAAAAACTGTTTTTT. It is translated as CASSPQGAGEKLFF.